The 32 T cell receptor beta chains in this list originate from one sample, sequenced in a study of monozygotic twins with cystic fibrosis. Clones were sequenced by immunoSEQ multiplex PCR, and TCRdb holds only the in-frame ones, with some missing. The table includes approximately 24,000 clones, around nine tenths detected once. Sequencing was performed on blood. The origin of the receptors is a woman aged 25 to 39 with cystic fibrosis.

The V call is TRBV5-1, the J call TRBJ1-4; D remains ambiguous. CDR3 length: 13 amino acids. V dropped 4 bases and J dropped 0 bases, with 4 bases sitting between them. CDR1 is SGHRS, CDR2 YFSETQ, per germline. The CDR3 coding sequence is TGCGCCAGCAGCAGGGCAACTAATGAAAAACTGTTTTTT. Its protein is CASSRATNEKLFF. The full variable domain, rest sourced from reference TRBV5-1 and TRBJ1-4, is KAGVTQTPRYLIKTRGQQVTLSCSPISGHRSVSWYQQTPGQGLQFLFEYFSETQRNKGNFPGRFSGRQFSNSRSEMNVSTLELGDSALYLCASSRATNEKLFFGSGTQLSVL.

The genes are TRBV7-8 and TRBJ1-5; perhaps TRBD1 as D (5 bases). V was trimmed by 6 bases and J by 0 bases, leaving 9 bases between them. This CDR3 has 14 residues. Looked up from germline, CDR1 is SGHVS and CDR2 is FQNEAQ. CDR3 in amino acids: CASSLQDSNQPQHF. The CDR3, as DNA: TGTGCCAGCAGTTTACAGGATAGCAATCAGCCCCAGCATTTT.

The sample holds a few counts of this clone. The rearrangement links TRBV19 to TRBJ1-6; no clear D gene. The length of the CDR3 is 13 residues. CDR1 is LNHDA and CDR2 is SQIVND in the germline V gene (reference sequence). V lost 3 bases to trimming and J lost 6 bases, with 6 bases between them. The CDR3 is CASSIAPNSPLHF. The DNA of the CDR3 is TGTGCCAGTAGTATTGCTCCTAATTCACCCCTCCACTTT.

This clone was counted a few times. This chain joins TRBV28 and TRBJ1-5, with D possibly being TRBD1 (5 bases). V lost 7 bases and J 7 bases, leaving 14 bases between the germline ends. The CDR3 is 13 residues long. Germline CDR1 is MDHEN and CDR2 is SYDVKM. DNA for the CDR3: TGTGCCAGCACGGGGGGGATATGGCAGCCCCAGCATTTT. Its translation is CASTGGIWQPQHF.

The chain recombines TRBV4-3 with TRBJ2-7, with a weak D call TRBD2 (7 bases). Trimming took 0 bases from V and 2 from J, leaving 17 bases between them. The CDR3 runs to 17 residues. Germline V gene lookup returns CDR1 LGHNA and CDR2 YSLEER. The CDR3 DNA reads as TGCGCCAGCAGCCAAGATCCTCGGGGGGCCTTTCCCTACGAGCAGTACTTC. Protein product: CASSQDPRGAFPYEQYF.

The chain combines TRBV11-2 with TRBJ2-7; D uncertain. Trimming took off 0 bases at V and 2 bases at J, with 11 bases between the two ends. The CDR3 spans 15 residues. Germline V gives CDR1 SGHAT, CDR2 FQNNGV. The CDR3 DNA reads TGTGCCAGCAGCTTAGAGGCAGGATGGGCCTACGAGCAGTACTTC. This gives the protein CASSLEAGWAYEQYF. The full variable domain, in which reference TRBV11-2 and TRBJ2-7 provide the parts outside the CDR3, is EAGVAQSPRYKIIEKRQSVAFWCNPISGHATLYWYQQILGQGPKLLIQFQNNGVVDDSQLPKDRFSAERLKGVDSTLKIQPAKLEDSAVYLCASSLEAGWAYEQYFGPGTRLTVT.

The chain links TRBV28 to TRBJ1-2, with D possibly TRBD1 on 5 matching bases. In germline, CDR1 is MDHEN, CDR2 SYDVKM. Trimming removed 6 bases at V and 8 bases at J, with 10 bases between. The CDR3 is made up of 11 amino acids. CDR3 DNA: TGTGCCAGCAGGGCAGGGTTAGGCTACACCTTC. This sequence encodes CASRAGLGYTF.

The chain has TRBV5-5 and TRBJ1-6, with D unresolved. Germline values: CDR1 SGHKS, CDR2 YYEKEE (reference sequence). The CDR3 spans 13 residues. V lost 0 bases and J lost 9, with 7 bases in between. DNA for the CDR3: TGTGCCAGCAGCTTGGGAACGGGTTCACCCCTCCACTTT. Protein sequence: CASSLGTGSPLHF.

The rearrangement links TRBV18 to TRBJ1-6; D may be TRBD1 (6 bases). V was pared by 4 bases and J by 5 bases, with 6 bases between. Looked up from germline, CDR1 is KGHSH and CDR2 is LQKENI. The CDR3 sequence is 13 residues long. This CDR3 reads CASSRDNNSPLHF. CDR3 in DNA: TGTGCCAGCTCACGGGACAATAATTCACCCCTCCACTTT.

The chain combines TRBV10-3 with TRBJ1-2; 9 nucleotides match TRBD1. In germline, CDR1 is ENHRY, CDR2 SYGVKD. The trim removed 6 bases at V and 0 bases at J, leaving 11 bases unmatched. The CDR3 covers 17 residues. The CDR3 DNA reads TGTGCCATCAGGGACCGGGACAGGGCGAGTACTAACTATGGCTACACCTTC. Protein: CAIRDRDRASTNYGYTF.

J is TRBJ1-4 and V is TRBV2, with 8 bases fitting TRBD1. The germline V gene has CDR1 SNHLY and CDR2 FYNNEI. The CDR3 covers 15 residues. With V trimmed by 6 bases and J by 1 base, 4 bases remained unmatched. The DNA of the CDR3 is TGTGCCAGCAGACCCACAGGGGGAACTAATGAAAAACTGTTTTTT. It yields the protein CASRPTGGTNEKLFF.

In this sample, this clone turned up a few times. The V call is TRBV4-1, the J call TRBJ2-1; no clear D gene. Looked up from germline, CDR1 is MGHRA and CDR2 is YSYEKL. The CDR3 is 15 amino acids. V shed 1 base and J shed 4 bases, with 11 bases lying between them. The CDR3 reads CASSQGPTSYNEQFF. The CDR3 DNA is TGCGCCAGCAGCCAAGGACCGACAAGTTACAATGAGCAGTTCTTC.

The V call is TRBV5-4, the J call TRBJ2-3; D perhaps matches TRBD2 (7 bases). Germline V gives CDR1 SGHNT, CDR2 YYREEE (reference sequence). Trimming cost V 4 bases and J 0 bases, with 12 bases left between them. The CDR3 runs 15 residues. The CDR3 region has the DNA TGTGCCAGCAGCCCGGGGGGCCCTAGCACAGATACGCAGTATTTT. Its translation: CASSPGGPSTDTQYF.

The chain couples TRBV6-1 to TRBJ1-2; no clear D gene. This CDR3 region has 15 residues. V lost 6 bases and J lost 10, with 24 bases in between. The germline CDR1 and CDR2 sequences are MNHNS and SASEGT. Here the CDR3 reads CASSDSPTNIDHYTF. The CDR3, as DNA: TGTGCCAGCAGCGACTCCCCAACTAACATAGACCACTACACCTTC.

This clone came up a few times. This chain uses TRBV6-1 with TRBJ1-2; D is unclear. Germline CDR1 MNHNS, CDR2 SASEGT. The CDR3 is 14 amino acids. Deletions cut 2 bases from V and 2 bases from J, with 9 bases between. In nucleotides, the CDR3 is TGTGCCAGCAGTGAATCATCCTGGAACTATGGCTACACCTTC. Amino acids: CASSESSWNYGYTF.

The chain carries TRBV25-1 and TRBJ1-4, with no clear D. The CDR3 has 14 residues. Germline values: CDR1 MGHDK, CDR2 SYGVNS. V shed 4 bases and J shed 0 bases, with 6 bases lying between them. CDR3 amino acids: CASSVGATNEKLFF. The CDR3 DNA is TGTGCCAGCAGTGTGGGTGCAACTAATGAAAAACTGTTTTTT.

The chain recombines TRBV19 with TRBJ1-4; 7 bases are a match to TRBD1. This CDR3 has 15 amino acids. Losses at the gene ends were 5 bases for V and 3 bases for J; bases not matched to a gene: 6. The germline gives CDR1 LNHDA, CDR2 SQIVND (reference sequence). This CDR3 reads CASSLTGKANEKLFF. CDR3 DNA: TGTGCCAGTAGTCTGACAGGGAAAGCTAATGAAAAACTGTTTTTT. Looking up the rest from reference TRBV19 and TRBJ1-4 gives the full variable domain: DGGITQSPKYLFRKEGQNVTLSCEQNLNHDAMYWYRQDPGQGLRLIYYSQIVNDFQKGDIAEGYSVSREKKESFPLTVTSAQKNPTAFYLCASSLTGKANEKLFFGSGTQLSVL.

The chain is built from TRBV2 and TRBJ1-2; tentatively, D is TRBD1 (5 bases). Germline V gene lookup returns CDR1 SNHLY and CDR2 FYNNEI. This CDR3 is 13 amino acids long. V lost 6 bases and J 8 bases, leaving 16 bases between the germline ends. The CDR3 nucleotides read TGTGCCAGCAGAGATCACAAGGGACGCGGCTACACCTTC. Translated, it gives CASRDHKGRGYTF.

The CDR3 is CSVSEDSYFYEQYF. CDR3 bases: TGCAGCGTTTCTGAGGACTCCTATTTCTACGAGCAGTACTTC. The rearrangement links TRBV29-1 to TRBJ2-7; TRBD2 is a possible D gene (5 bases). The germline gives CDR1 SQVTM, CDR2 ANQGSEA. V lost 5 bases and J 3 bases, leaving 17 bases between the germline ends. The CDR3 length is 14 residues.

This clone is categorized as medium-sized. V gene TRBV6-6 combines with J gene TRBJ1-6; tentatively, D is TRBD1 (6 bases). V lost 6 bases and J lost 8, with 17 bases in between. Germline loops: CDR1 MNHNY, CDR2 SVGAGI (reference sequence). This CDR3 region has 15 residues. This chain's CDR3 is CASSRLGGADSPLHF. The CDR3 DNA follows: TGTGCCAGCAGCCGCTTGGGGGGGGCGGATTCACCCCTCCACTTT.

The J gene is TRBJ2-3, the V gene TRBV4-1, with D perhaps matching TRBD1 or TRBD2 (5 bases each). V was clipped by 0 bases and J by 1 base, with 20 bases between them. The CDR3 spans 19 residues. Germline CDR1 MGHRA, CDR2 YSYEKL. CDR3 DNA: TGCGCCAGCAGCCAAGATCCCCCCCGAGGGGCCGGACGCACAGATACGCAGTATTTT. Translation gives CASSQDPPRGAGRTDTQYF.

The rearrangement uses TRBV19 and TRBJ1-2; D possibly corresponds to TRBD1 (6 bases). The CDR3 has 14 residues. The V end lost 3 bases, the J end lost 8 bases, and 16 bases lay between the germline ends. The germline gives CDR1 LNHDA, CDR2 SQIVND (reference sequence). Written as DNA, the CDR3 is TGTGCCAGTAGTATTTGGGGGGGGCGAAAAGGCTACACCTTC. This translates into CASSIWGGRKGYTF.

The chain employs TRBV7-9 and TRBJ2-7, with 10 bases lining up with TRBD1. Unmatched junction bases numbered 6, after V lost 1 base and J lost 3 bases. Germline V gene lookup returns CDR1 SEHNR and CDR2 FQNEAQ (reference sequence). The CDR3 covers 16 residues. In DNA form, the CDR3 reads TGTGCCAGCAGCTTAGGGGACAGGGGCAAAAGCTACGAGCAGTACTTC. Protein product: CASSLGDRGKSYEQYF.

The genes are TRBV6-1 and TRBJ1-1, with D tentatively TRBD1 (6 bases). Trimming pared 6 bases from V and 5 bases from J, leaving 19 bases between. Per germline, CDR1 MNHNS and CDR2 SASEGT. The CDR3 extends over 15 amino acids. The CDR3 loop reads CASRGGVSVRTEAFF. CDR3 in DNA: TGTGCCAGCAGAGGGGGAGTCTCCGTGAGGACTGAAGCTTTCTTT.

The rearrangement uses TRBV9 and TRBJ2-5; the D gene is possibly TRBD1 (5 bases). Looked up from germline, CDR1 is SGDLS and CDR2 is YYNGEE. The CDR3 runs to 15 residues. V lost 0 bases, J lost 4 bases, and 13 bases lay in between. DNA for the CDR3: TGTGCCAGCAGCGTAGATTGGGGCCTAGGAGAGACCCAGTACTTC. Protein: CASSVDWGLGETQYF.

This chain links TRBV6-6 with TRBJ1-2; D gene ambiguous. Germline V gene data show CDR1 as MNHNY and CDR2 as SVGAGI (reference sequence). V lost 0 bases to trimming and J lost 5 bases, with 13 bases between them. This CDR3 is 15 amino acids long. CDR3 residues: CASSYSISATYGYTF. The CDR3 DNA reads TGTGCCAGCAGTTACTCGATATCGGCCACTTATGGCTACACCTTC.

The chain links TRBV5-6 to TRBJ2-3; unclear D gene. The germline V gene encodes CDR1 SGHDT and CDR2 YYEEEE. The CDR3 is made up of 11 amino acids. V lost 0 bases, J lost 4 bases, and 0 bases lay in between. The DNA of the CDR3 is TGTGCCAGCAGCTTGGCAGATACGCAGTATTTT. It translates to CASSLADTQYF.

This sequence joins TRBV7-2 and TRBJ2-3; perhaps TRBD2 as D (6 bases). Between the trimmed V and J ends, which lost 5 bases and 6 bases, there was a span of 18 bases. The CDR3 has 15 residues. CDR1 SGHTA and CDR2 FQGNSA come from the germline V gene. This chain's CDR3 is CASSPTSGSYDTQYF. In DNA form, the CDR3 reads TGTGCCAGCAGCCCGACTAGTGGTTCATACGATACGCAGTATTTT.

This chain connects TRBV10-3 to TRBJ2-7; no reliable D call. Germline V gene data show CDR1 as ENHRY and CDR2 as SYGVKD. Trimming pared 5 bases from V and 1 base from J, leaving 9 bases between. The CDR3 totals 13 residues. The chain's CDR3 is CAISYYQSYEQYF. CDR3 nucleotide sequence: TGTGCCATCAGTTATTACCAGTCCTACGAGCAGTACTTC.

The chain uses TRBV15 and TRBJ2-7; 12 nucleotides line up with TRBD2. V was pared by 1 base and J by 5 bases, with 6 bases of the junction left unmatched. Germline V gives CDR1 LNHNV, CDR2 YYDKDF (reference sequence). This CDR3 has 16 amino acids. CDR3 region: CATSRGRLAGVDEQYF. The CDR3 DNA follows: TGTGCCACCAGCAGAGGCCGACTAGCGGGGGTCGACGAGCAGTACTTC.

The rearrangement links TRBV19 to TRBJ2-7; no clear D. The CDR3 consists of 13 residues. Germline-derived CDR1 and CDR2 are LNHDA and SQIVND (reference sequence). The germline V and J ends were trimmed by 8 bases and 1 base, with 12 bases remaining between them. DNA for the CDR3: TGTGCCAGTTCACCACGGATTTCCTACGAGCAGTACTTC. As protein: CASSPRISYEQYF.

This sequence joins TRBV29-1 and TRBJ1-2; D gene unclear. This CDR3 has 11 residues. V was trimmed by 7 bases and J by 8 bases, leaving 14 bases between them. CDR1 SQVTM and CDR2 ANQGSEA come from the germline V gene. CDR3 coding DNA: TGCAGCGGATTGGTCACGGGCGGCTACACCTTC. Protein sequence: CSGLVTGGYTF.